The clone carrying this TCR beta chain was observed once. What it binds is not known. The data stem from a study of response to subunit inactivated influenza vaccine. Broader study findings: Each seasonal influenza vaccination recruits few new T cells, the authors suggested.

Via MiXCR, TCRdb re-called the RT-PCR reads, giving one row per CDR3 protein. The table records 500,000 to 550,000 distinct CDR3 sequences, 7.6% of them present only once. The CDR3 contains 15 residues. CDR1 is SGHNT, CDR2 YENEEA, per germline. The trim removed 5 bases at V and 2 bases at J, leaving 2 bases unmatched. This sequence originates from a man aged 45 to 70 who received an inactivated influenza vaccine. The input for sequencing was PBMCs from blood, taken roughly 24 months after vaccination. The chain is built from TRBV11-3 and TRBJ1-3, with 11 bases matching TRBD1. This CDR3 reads CASSMDRGPGNTIYF. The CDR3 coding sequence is TGTGCCAGCAGCATGGACAGGGGGCCTGGAAACACCATATATTTT. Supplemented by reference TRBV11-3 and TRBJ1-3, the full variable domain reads EAGVVQSPRYKIIEKKQPVAFWCNPISGHNTLYWYLQNLGQGPELLIRYENEEAVDDSQLPKDRFSAERLKGVDSTLKIQPAELGDSAVYLCASSMDRGPGNTIYFGEGSWLTVV.